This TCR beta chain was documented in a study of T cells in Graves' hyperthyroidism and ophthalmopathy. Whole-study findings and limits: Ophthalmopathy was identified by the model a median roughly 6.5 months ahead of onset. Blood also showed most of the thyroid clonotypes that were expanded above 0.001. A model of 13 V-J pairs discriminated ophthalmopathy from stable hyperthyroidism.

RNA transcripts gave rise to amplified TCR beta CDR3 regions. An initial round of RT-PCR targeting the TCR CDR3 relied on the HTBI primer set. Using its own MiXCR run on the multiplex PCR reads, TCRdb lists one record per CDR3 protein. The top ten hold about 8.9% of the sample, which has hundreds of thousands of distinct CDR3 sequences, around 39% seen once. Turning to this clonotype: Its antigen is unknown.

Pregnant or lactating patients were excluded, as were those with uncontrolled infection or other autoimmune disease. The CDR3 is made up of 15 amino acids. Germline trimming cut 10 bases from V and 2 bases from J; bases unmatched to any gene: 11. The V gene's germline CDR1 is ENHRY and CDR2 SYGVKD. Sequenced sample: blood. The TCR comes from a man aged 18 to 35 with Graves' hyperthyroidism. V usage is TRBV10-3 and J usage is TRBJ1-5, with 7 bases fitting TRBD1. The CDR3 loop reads CATRETGKGNQPQHF. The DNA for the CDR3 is TGTGCCACCAGGGAGACAGGGAAGGGCAATCAGCCCCAGCATTTT.